Listed here are 10 T cell receptor beta chains from one sample, sequenced in a study of blood T cell repertoires in COVID-19. The method was immunoSEQ multiplex PCR; TCRdb's version includes in-frame clones alone and lacks a portion of them. The data contain about 130,000 clones, more than 70% of them singletons. The sample consisted of peripheral blood. The origin of the receptors is a woman aged 60-70 years with acute or convalescent COVID-19.

This chain links TRBV5-5 with TRBJ1-2; weak D call: TRBD1 (5 bases). The CDR3 extends over 15 amino acids. Germline CDR1 reads SGHKS; CDR2 reads YYEKEE (reference sequence). The ends were cut back, 0 bases at V and 2 bases at J, with 11 bases in the middle. CDR3 amino acids: CASSLADKQNYGYTF. The DNA for the CDR3 is TGTGCCAGCAGCTTGGCGGACAAACAAAACTATGGCTACACCTTC.

J is TRBJ2-1 and V is TRBV7-9; the D gene is possibly TRBD1 (5 bases). Germline values: CDR1 SEHNR, CDR2 FQNEAQ (reference sequence). This CDR3 contains 12 residues. V was trimmed by 5 bases and J by 10 bases, leaving 12 bases between them. The CDR3 coding sequence is TGTGCCAGCAGCCCAACCCGACAGGAGCAGTTCTTC. Translation: CASSPTRQEQFF.

The chain carries TRBV29-1 and TRBJ1-1; 10 positions agree with TRBD1. CDR3 size: 13 residues. The germline CDR1 and CDR2 sequences are SQVTM and ANQGSEA. V was pared by 6 bases and J by 6 bases, with 7 bases of the junction left unmatched. The DNA for the CDR3 is TGCAGCGTGGAGGGACAGGGGCGCGCTGAAGCTTTCTTT. Translation: CSVEGQGRAEAFF. The full variable domain, with the rest looked up from reference TRBV29-1 and TRBJ1-1, is SAVISQKPSRDICQRGTSLTIQCQVDSQVTMMFWYRQQPGQSLTLIATANQGSEATYESGFVIDKFPISRPNLTFSTLTVSNMSPEDSSIYLCSVEGQGRAEAFFGQGTRLTVV.

The V gene is TRBV7-6, the J gene TRBJ2-1, with 7 bases that match TRBD1. From germline, CDR1 is SGHVS and CDR2 FNYEAQ. With V trimmed by 5 bases and J by 0 bases, 4 bases remained unmatched. CDR3 length: 15 residues. The CDR3, as DNA: TGTGCCAGCAGCGAACAGGGGAGCTCCTACAATGAGCAGTTCTTC. It specifies CASSEQGSSYNEQFF.

This CDR3 is CASRRLNSYNEQFF. Written as DNA, the CDR3 is TGTGCCAGCAGGAGACTGAACTCCTACAATGAGCAGTTCTTC. This chain joins TRBV6-5 and TRBJ2-1, with unresolved D. V was trimmed by 6 bases and J by 0 bases, leaving 9 bases between them. This CDR3 region has 14 residues. Germline values: CDR1 MNHEY, CDR2 SVGAGI.

This chain uses TRBV7-9 with TRBJ1-5, with D unclear. Trimming took 4 bases from V and 4 from J, leaving 14 bases between them. The CDR3 loop spans 15 amino acids. Germline assignment: CDR1 SEHNR and CDR2 FQNEAQ (reference sequence). DNA for the CDR3: TGTGCCAGCAGCTCCTGGGAGGACCCGAATCAGCCCCAGCATTTT. Translation: CASSSWEDPNQPQHF.

The genes are TRBV5-1 and TRBJ2-6; possible D gene TRBD1, 5 bases. Germline CDR1 is SGHRS and CDR2 is YFSETQ. Trimming pared 0 bases from V and 0 bases from J, leaving 10 bases between. The CDR3 runs 17 residues. CDR3 protein: CASSLVHRISGANVLTF. The CDR3 DNA follows: TGCGCCAGCAGCTTGGTTCACAGGATCTCTGGGGCCAACGTCCTGACTTTC.

The chain links TRBV5-1 to TRBJ2-2, with 7 nucleotides matching TRBD1. This CDR3 spans 13 amino acids. Trimming cost V 4 bases and J 5 bases; bases outside gene matches: 2. Per the germline V gene, CDR1 is SGHRS and CDR2 is YFSETQ. The CDR3 DNA reads TGCGCCAGCAGCACAGGGGTTACCGGGGAGCTGTTTTTT. Translating it yields CASSTGVTGELFF.

This chain joins TRBV30 and TRBJ1-6; 9 bases fit TRBD1. V lost 3 bases to trimming and J lost 9 bases; unmatched junction nucleotides: 6. Germline V gives CDR1 GTSNPN, CDR2 SVGIG (reference sequence). The CDR3 has 14 amino acids. The CDR3 bases are TGTGCCTGGAGGATGGACAGGGGACGTTCACCCCTCCACTTT. Encoded protein: CAWRMDRGRSPLHF.

The J gene is TRBJ2-1, the V gene TRBV6-5, with TRBD2 matching over 8 bases. The germline CDR1 and CDR2 sequences are MNHEY and SVGAGI. V lost 1 base and J lost 5; bases outside the gene matches: 7. The CDR3 has 16 amino acids. The CDR3: CASSYYKRERNNEQFF. CDR3 DNA sequence: TGTGCCAGCAGTTACTATAAGCGGGAGCGTAACAATGAGCAGTTCTTC.